This T cell receptor (beta chain) was recorded in a study of T-cell memory formation after mild COVID-19. Whole-study context: TCR clusters were mostly confined to one donor each.

One entry per CDR3 protein results from TCRdb running MiXCR on the 5' RACE reads. The table lists about 560,000 distinct CDR3 sequences, about a fifth of them singletons. The germline gives CDR1 MGHRA, CDR2 YSYEKL. The CDR3 has 16 amino acids. V lost 0 bases and J 0 bases, leaving 6 bases between the germline ends. Material for sequencing was PBMCs or a T cell subset sorted from them (not recorded which). V gene TRBV4-1 combines with J gene TRBJ2-6, with D possibly TRBD1 on 5 matching bases. The receptor was derived from an adult woman who had mild COVID-19 (a few samples of this study predate the infection). Cell type and time point are not known. This CDR3 reads CASSQEQVSGANVLTF. The CDR3 region has the DNA TGCGCCAGCAGCCAAGAACAGGTCTCTGGGGCCAACGTCCTGACTTTC.